These 25 T cell receptor beta chains share one sample of origin, sequenced in a study of T cell repertoires in cytomegalovirus infection. These receptors have no identified antigens. TCRdb passed the reads through MiXCR, listing each CDR3 protein once. In the table there are some 940,000 distinct CDR3 sequences, roughly 31% of which are singletons. The sample here was cultured CD8+ T cells from PBMCs, taken from culture after CMV antigen stimulation. The source is a human donor in good health (CMV status not recorded). Some clones in this sample may be carry-over from other donors' samples.

This clonotype occurred many times. The J gene is TRBJ1-2, the V gene TRBV12-3 or TRBV12-4; no clear D. V gave up 5 bases and J gave up 8 bases, with 21 bases separating them. The CDR3 spans 15 residues. The CDR3, as DNA: TGTGCCAGCAGTGTCGGTACAGCCGTCTTTGGGGGCTACACCTTC. This encodes CASSVGTAVFGGYTF.

The chain joins TRBV28 to TRBJ2-7, with TRBD2 as a possible D gene (7 bases). Germline loops: CDR1 MDHEN, CDR2 SYDVKM. The CDR3 runs 16 residues. The V gene lost 5 bases and the J gene lost 0 bases, with 17 bases spanning the gap. CDR3 DNA sequence: TGTGCCAGCAGTACCCCGGGGGGCGCGAGCTCCTACGAGCAGTACGTC. It codes for CASSTPGGASSYEQYV.

This clonotype was detected ten times or more. The rearrangement uses TRBV7-6 and TRBJ2-5; a weak D match, TRBD2 (5 bases). V was pared by 6 bases and J by 5 bases, with 19 bases between. The length of the CDR3 is 15 residues. Germline CDR1 reads SGHVS; CDR2 reads FNYEAQ. CDR3 sequence: CASRLPGSGEETQYF. The CDR3 nucleotides are TGTGCCAGCAGACTCCCGGGATCCGGGGAGGAGACCCAGTACTTC.

This clonotype was counted many times. The V call is TRBV6-4, the J call TRBJ2-7; D remains unclear. Per the germline V gene, CDR1 is MRHNA and CDR2 is SNTAGT. This CDR3 comprises 15 residues. V was trimmed by 4 bases and J by 0 bases, leaving 13 bases between them. CDR3 nucleotide sequence: TGTGCCAGCAGTGGGAAGGTGTTTAGCTCCTACGAGCAGTACGTC. Translating gives CASSGKVFSSYEQYV.

The gene calls are TRBV6-2 or TRBV6-3 and TRBJ2-1; 11 bases agree with TRBD2. The CDR3 has 14 residues. J lost 10 bases, V lost 6 bases, and 8 bases had no gene match. In germline, CDR1 is MNHEY, CDR2 SVGEGT. Here the CDR3 reads CASSFSGGAREQFF. The CDR3 DNA is TGTGCCAGCAGCTTTAGCGGGGGGGCCAGAGAGCAGTTCTTC.

This clonotype was detected a few times. The genes are TRBV12-3 or TRBV12-4 and TRBJ2-1; 7 bases fit TRBD2. V shed 3 bases and J 3 bases; nucleotides not matched to a gene: 5. This CDR3 comprises 15 residues. The CDR3: CASSFGASGYNEQFF. The CDR3 DNA reads TGTGCCAGCAGTTTTGGGGCTAGCGGCTACAATGAGCAGTTCTTC.

This sequence joins TRBV6-1 and TRBJ2-5; maybe TRBD2 (7 bases). Per the germline V gene, CDR1 is MNHNS and CDR2 is SASEGT. The CDR3 is made up of 15 amino acids. Deletions cut 7 bases from V and 5 bases from J, with 20 bases between. CDR3 loop: CASTLRKGGLETQYF. The CDR3, as DNA: TGTGCCAGCACCCTCCGGAAGGGGGGGCTTGAGACCCAGTACTTC.

Here the CDR3 reads CASSVGGGESSYNEQFF. CDR3 nucleotides: TGTGCCAGCAGCGTAGGCGGAGGGGAAAGCTCCTACAATGAGCAGTTCTTC. The rearrangement uses TRBV9 and TRBJ2-1, with D tentatively TRBD2 (6 bases). The V end was cut by 0 bases, the J end by 0 bases, with 13 bases between. The CDR3 runs to 17 residues. Germline CDR1 is SGDLS and CDR2 is YYNGEE.

The rearrangement links TRBV11-2 to TRBJ2-5; D uncertain. The ends were cut back, 5 bases at V and 2 bases at J, with 12 bases in the middle. Germline V lookup: CDR1 SGHAT, CDR2 FQNNGV. The CDR3 sequence is 14 residues long. The CDR3 is CASSPGPYQETQYF. In DNA, the CDR3 is TGTGCCAGCAGCCCCGGACCGTATCAAGAGACCCAGTACTTC.

On this clonotype itself: It may be a read error: a sequence one base away is much more abundant. The gene calls are TRBV12-3 or TRBV12-4 and TRBJ2-7; D is perhaps TRBD1 (6 bases). The CDR3 covers 17 residues. V lost 4 bases, J lost 0 bases, and 19 bases lay in between. The CDR3 nucleotides read TGTGCCAGCAGTTATACCCCAGGGGAGATCATCTCCTACGAGCAGTACTTC. This translates into CASSYTPGEIISYEQYF.

V usage is TRBV13 and J usage is TRBJ1-3; D is undetermined. In germline, CDR1 is PRHDT, CDR2 FYEKMQ (reference sequence). Trimming took 5 bases from V and 6 from J, leaving 8 bases between them. CDR3 size: 12 residues. The CDR3 DNA is TGTGCCAGCAGCGTTCGGACAAACACCATATATTTT. Translating gives CASSVRTNTIYF.

This clonotype turned up a few times. This chain links TRBV20-1 with TRBJ2-5; 9 nucleotides line up with TRBD2. Germline trimming cut 1 base from V and 3 bases from J; bases unmatched to any gene: 3. There are 14 residues in the CDR3. Germline CDR1 and CDR2: DFQATT and SNEGSKA (reference sequence). DNA for the CDR3: TGCAGTGCTAGAGCTCTAGCGGGGAAAGAGACCCAGTACTTC. Encoded protein: CSARALAGKETQYF.

V usage is TRBV7-2 and J usage is TRBJ1-3, with D tentatively TRBD1 (6 bases). V was clipped by 3 bases and J by 3 bases, with 18 bases between them. Germline lookup yields CDR1 SGHTA and CDR2 FQGNSA. This CDR3 has 17 amino acids. The CDR3 loop reads CASSLSGTGGVGNTIYF. DNA for the CDR3: TGTGCCAGCAGCTTGTCCGGGACGGGGGGCGTTGGAAACACCATATATTTT.

This clonotype showed up many times. The chain recombines TRBV12-3 or TRBV12-4 with TRBJ2-5; 8 bases are shared with TRBD2. The CDR3 runs 15 residues. Trimming took 4 bases from V and 3 from J; bases not matched to a gene: 7. The CDR3 coding sequence is TGTGCCAGCAGTTCCCCGGGGGGGATAAAAGAGACCCAGTACTTC. Translating it yields CASSSPGGIKETQYF.

V is TRBV7-9 and J is TRBJ2-7; D might be TRBD2 (5 bases). The length of the CDR3 is 18 residues. CDR1 is SEHNR and CDR2 is FQNEAQ in the germline V gene (reference sequence). Deletions cut 2 bases from V and 0 bases from J, with 20 bases between. CDR3 amino acids: CASSLPTNSEESSYEQYF. CDR3 coding DNA: TGTGCCAGCAGCTTACCTACAAATTCGGAGGAAAGCTCCTACGAGCAGTACTTC.

CDR3 sequence reads: CASSYHRTGGTGELFF. For the CDR3, the DNA is TGTGCCAGCAGTTACCACCGGACAGGGGGCACCGGGGAGCTGTTTTTT. The V call is TRBV6-5, the J call TRBJ2-2; 10 nucleotides line up with TRBD1. Germline CDR1 is MNHEY and CDR2 is SVGAGI. The CDR3 runs 16 residues. The trim removed 2 bases at V and 4 bases at J, leaving 4 bases unmatched.

In DNA, the CDR3 is TGTGCCAGCAGCAATAACAGGGGTGGCAATCAGCCCCAGCATTTT. The encoded protein is CASSNNRGGNQPQHF. The chain recombines TRBV7-2 with TRBJ1-5; 7 nucleotides agree with TRBD1. The trim removed 5 bases at V and 2 bases at J, leaving 6 bases unmatched. This CDR3 is 15 amino acids long. CDR1 and CDR2 (germline): SGHTA, FQGNSA.

The chain uses TRBV10-3 and TRBJ2-3; no definite D call. The CDR3 consists of 13 residues. Between the trimmed V and J ends, which lost 6 bases and 0 bases, there was a span of 7 bases. The germline V gene encodes CDR1 ENHRY and CDR2 SYGVKD. CDR3 residues: CAIRPDSTDTQYF. In nucleotides, the CDR3 is TGTGCCATCAGGCCCGACAGCACAGATACGCAGTATTTT.

This clonotype was seen a handful of times. The chain links TRBV20-1 to TRBJ1-6; tentative D call: TRBD1 (5 bases). This CDR3 comprises 13 residues. In germline, CDR1 is DFQATT, CDR2 SNEGSKA (reference sequence). V lost 6 bases, J lost 3 bases, and 9 bases lay in between. The CDR3 here is CSAPGGYNSPLHF. The CDR3 nucleotides read TGCAGTGCCCCCGGGGGCTATAATTCACCCCTCCACTTT.

This clonotype showed up many times. This sequence joins TRBV7-6 and TRBJ1-1; D unclear. V was pared by 5 bases and J by 5 bases, with 12 bases between. The CDR3 is 13 residues long. Germline V gene lookup returns CDR1 SGHVS and CDR2 FNYEAQ. The CDR3 DNA follows: TGTGCCAGCAGCCCCCGCCTCGGAACTGAAGCTTTCTTT. Protein product: CASSPRLGTEAFF.

The chain uses TRBV5-6 and TRBJ2-7; D is ambiguous. CDR3 length: 15 residues. Germline CDR1 is SGHDT and CDR2 is YYEEEE. Trimming removed 1 base at V and 0 bases at J, with 11 bases between. This CDR3 is CASSLRPVFSYEQYV. In DNA form, the CDR3 reads TGTGCCAGCAGCTTGCGGCCGGTTTTCTCCTACGAGCAGTACGTC.

This chain connects TRBV10-3 to TRBJ2-7; perhaps TRBD1 as D (6 bases). Per the germline V gene, CDR1 is ENHRY and CDR2 is SYGVKD. The CDR3 has 16 amino acids. Trimming cost V 4 bases and J 0 bases, with 16 bases left between them. The DNA for the CDR3 is TGTGCCATCAGTGCCTGGCGGACAGAAAGCTCCTACGAGCAGTACGTC. Its protein is CAISAWRTESSYEQYV.

The J gene is TRBJ1-5, the V gene TRBV20-1, with unresolved D. The CDR3 is made up of 15 amino acids. V gave up 3 bases and J gave up 0 bases, with 12 bases separating them. CDR1 and CDR2 from the germline V gene are DFQATT and SNEGSKA (reference sequence). The CDR3: CSASAGLDSNQPQHF. The CDR3 DNA is TGCAGTGCTAGTGCCGGGTTGGATAGCAATCAGCCCCAGCATTTT.

This chain uses TRBV27 with TRBJ2-1, with 7 positions matching TRBD1. The CDR3 is 16 residues long. Losses at the gene ends were 2 bases for V and 0 bases for J; bases not matched to a gene: 4. Looked up from germline, CDR1 is MNHEY and CDR2 is SMNVEV (reference sequence). The CDR3 DNA reads as TGTGCCAGCAGTTTAGCCCGACAGGGCTCCTACAATGAGCAGTTCTTC. Translated, it gives CASSLARQGSYNEQFF.

This clonotype was recorded at least ten times. The rearrangement joins TRBV7-9 to TRBJ2-5; D is perhaps TRBD1 or TRBD2 (5 bases each). CDR3 length: 14 residues. V was shortened by 2 bases and J by 4 bases, with 11 bases between the two germline ends. The germline V gene encodes CDR1 SEHNR and CDR2 FQNEAQ (reference sequence). CDR3 in DNA: TGTGCCAGCAGCTTAAGAGGGACCGGAGAGACCCAGTACTTC. Translating it yields CASSLRGTGETQYF. Combining the CDR3 with reference TRBV7-9 and TRBJ2-5 gives the whole variable domain DTGVSQNPRHKITKRGQNVTFRCDPISEHNRLYWYRQTLGQGPEFLTYFQNEAQLEKSRLLSDRFSAERPKGSFSTLEIQRTEQGDSAMYLCASSLRGTGETQYFGPGTRLLVL.